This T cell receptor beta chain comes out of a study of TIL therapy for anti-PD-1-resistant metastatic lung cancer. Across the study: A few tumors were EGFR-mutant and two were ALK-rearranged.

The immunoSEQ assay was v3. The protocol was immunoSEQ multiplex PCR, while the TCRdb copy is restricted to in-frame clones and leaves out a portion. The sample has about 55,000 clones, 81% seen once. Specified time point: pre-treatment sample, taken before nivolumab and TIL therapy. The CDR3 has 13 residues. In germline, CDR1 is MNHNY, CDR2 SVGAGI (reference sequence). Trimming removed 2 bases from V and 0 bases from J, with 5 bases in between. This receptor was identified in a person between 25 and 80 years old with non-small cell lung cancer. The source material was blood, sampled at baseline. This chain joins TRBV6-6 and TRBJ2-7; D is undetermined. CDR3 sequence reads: CASSYDSSYEQYF. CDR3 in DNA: TGTGCCAGCAGTTACGATAGCTCCTACGAGCAGTACTTC.